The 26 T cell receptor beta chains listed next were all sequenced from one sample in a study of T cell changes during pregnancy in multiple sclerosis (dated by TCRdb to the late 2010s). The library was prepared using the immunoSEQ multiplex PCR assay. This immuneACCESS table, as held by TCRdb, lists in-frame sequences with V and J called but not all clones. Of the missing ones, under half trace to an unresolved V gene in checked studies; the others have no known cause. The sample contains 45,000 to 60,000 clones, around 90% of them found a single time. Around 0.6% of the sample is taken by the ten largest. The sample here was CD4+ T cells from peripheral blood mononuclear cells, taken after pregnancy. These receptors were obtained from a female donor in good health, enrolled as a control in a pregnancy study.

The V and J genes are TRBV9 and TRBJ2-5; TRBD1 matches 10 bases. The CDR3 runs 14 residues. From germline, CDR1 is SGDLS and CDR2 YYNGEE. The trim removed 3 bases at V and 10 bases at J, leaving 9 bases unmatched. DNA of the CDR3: TGTGCCAGCAGCGCCGGGACAGGGGAGTCGGGCCAGTACTTC. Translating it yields CASSAGTGESGQYF. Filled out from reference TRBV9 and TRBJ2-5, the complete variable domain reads DSGVTQTPKHLITATGQRVTLRCSPRSGDLSVYWYQQSLDQGLQFLIQYYNGEERAKGNILERFSAQQFPDLHSELNLSSLELGDSALYFCASSAGTGESGQYFGPGTRLLVL.

CDR3 region: CASSLGGLADEQYF. CDR3 coding DNA: TGCGCCAGCAGCTTGGGGGGACTTGCTGACGAGCAGTACTTC. The rearrangement links TRBV5-1 to TRBJ2-7, with D possibly being TRBD2 (6 bases). There are 14 residues in the CDR3. Trimming pared 0 bases from V and 5 bases from J, leaving 12 bases between. Germline V gives CDR1 SGHRS, CDR2 YFSETQ.

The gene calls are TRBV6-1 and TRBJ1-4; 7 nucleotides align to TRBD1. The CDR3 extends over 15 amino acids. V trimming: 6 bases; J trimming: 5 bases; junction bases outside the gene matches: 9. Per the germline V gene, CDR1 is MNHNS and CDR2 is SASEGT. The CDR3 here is CASSPPGTVNEKLFF. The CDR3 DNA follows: TGTGCCAGCAGCCCACCCGGGACAGTAAATGAAAAACTGTTTTTT.

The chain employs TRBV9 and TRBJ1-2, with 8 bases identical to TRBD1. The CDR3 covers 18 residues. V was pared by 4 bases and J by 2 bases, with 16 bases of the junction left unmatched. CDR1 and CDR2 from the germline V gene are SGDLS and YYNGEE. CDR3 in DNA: TGTGCCAGCAGCCATCTACCACCAAGGACAGGGAAGAACTATGGCTACACCTTC. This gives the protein CASSHLPPRTGKNYGYTF. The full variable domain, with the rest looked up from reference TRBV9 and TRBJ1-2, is DSGVTQTPKHLITATGQRVTLRCSPRSGDLSVYWYQQSLDQGLQFLIQYYNGEERAKGNILERFSAQQFPDLHSELNLSSLELGDSALYFCASSHLPPRTGKNYGYTFGSGTRLTVV.

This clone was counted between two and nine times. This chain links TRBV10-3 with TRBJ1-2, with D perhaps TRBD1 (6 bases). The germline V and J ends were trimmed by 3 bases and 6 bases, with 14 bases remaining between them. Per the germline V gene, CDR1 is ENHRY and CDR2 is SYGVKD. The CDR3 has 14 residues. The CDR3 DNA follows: TGTGCCATCAGTGACAGGGGACCTGAGGATGGCTACACCTTC. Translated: CAISDRGPEDGYTF.

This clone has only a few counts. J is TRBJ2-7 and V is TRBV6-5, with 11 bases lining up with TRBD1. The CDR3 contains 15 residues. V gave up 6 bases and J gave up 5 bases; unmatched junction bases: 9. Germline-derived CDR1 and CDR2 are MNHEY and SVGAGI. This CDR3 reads CASSPSWDRGDEQYF. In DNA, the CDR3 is TGTGCCAGCAGCCCCTCTTGGGACAGGGGGGACGAGCAGTACTTC.

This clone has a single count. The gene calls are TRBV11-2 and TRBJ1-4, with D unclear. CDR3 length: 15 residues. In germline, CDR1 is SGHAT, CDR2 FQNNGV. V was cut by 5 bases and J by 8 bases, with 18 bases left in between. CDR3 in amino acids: CASSIPGRGKEKLFF. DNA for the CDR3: TGTGCCAGCAGCATACCGGGGAGAGGGAAAGAAAAACTGTTTTTT.

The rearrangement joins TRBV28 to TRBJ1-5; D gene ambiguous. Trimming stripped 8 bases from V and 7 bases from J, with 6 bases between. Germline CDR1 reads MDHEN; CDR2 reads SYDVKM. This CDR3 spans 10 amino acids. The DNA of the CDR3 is TGTGCCAGCGCGGGGCAGCCCCAGCATTTT. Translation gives CASAGQPQHF.

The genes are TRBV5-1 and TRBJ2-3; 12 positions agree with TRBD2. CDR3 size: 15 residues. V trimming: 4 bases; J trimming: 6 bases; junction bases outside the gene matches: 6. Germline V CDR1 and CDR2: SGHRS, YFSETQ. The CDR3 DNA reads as TGCGCCAGCAGCAATACACTAGCGGGAGGTGATACGCAGTATTTT. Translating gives CASSNTLAGGDTQYF.

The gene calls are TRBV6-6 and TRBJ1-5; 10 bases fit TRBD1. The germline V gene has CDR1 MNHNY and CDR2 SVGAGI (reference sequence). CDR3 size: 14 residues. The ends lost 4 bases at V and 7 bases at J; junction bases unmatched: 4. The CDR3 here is CASSWTGGQQPQHF. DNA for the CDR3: TGTGCCAGCAGTTGGACAGGGGGACAGCAGCCCCAGCATTTT.

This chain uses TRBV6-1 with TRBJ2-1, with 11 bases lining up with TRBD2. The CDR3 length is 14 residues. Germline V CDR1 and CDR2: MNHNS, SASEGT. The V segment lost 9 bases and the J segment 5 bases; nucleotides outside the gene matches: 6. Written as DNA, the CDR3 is TGTGCCAGTTGGGGGACTAGCGGACACAATGAGCAGTTCTTC. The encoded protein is CASWGTSGHNEQFF.

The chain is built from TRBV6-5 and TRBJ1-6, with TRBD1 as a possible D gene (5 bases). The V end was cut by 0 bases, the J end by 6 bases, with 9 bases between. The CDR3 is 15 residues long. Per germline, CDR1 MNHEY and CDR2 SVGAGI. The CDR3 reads CASSYSRQGNSPLHF. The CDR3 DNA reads TGTGCCAGCAGTTACTCTCGTCAGGGTAATTCACCCCTCCACTTT.

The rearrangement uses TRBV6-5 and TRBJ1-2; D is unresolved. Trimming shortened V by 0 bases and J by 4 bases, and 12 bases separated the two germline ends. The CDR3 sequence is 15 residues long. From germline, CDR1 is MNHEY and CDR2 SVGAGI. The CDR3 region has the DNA TGTGCCAGCAGTTACTCGATTGCGCTCGGCTATGGCTACACCTTC. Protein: CASSYSIALGYGYTF.

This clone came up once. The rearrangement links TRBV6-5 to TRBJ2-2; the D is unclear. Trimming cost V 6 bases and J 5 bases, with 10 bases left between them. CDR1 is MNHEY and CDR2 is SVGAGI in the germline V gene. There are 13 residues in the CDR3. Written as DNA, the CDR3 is TGTGCCAGCAGGTACACTTGGACCGGGGAGCTGTTTTTT. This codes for CASRYTWTGELFF.

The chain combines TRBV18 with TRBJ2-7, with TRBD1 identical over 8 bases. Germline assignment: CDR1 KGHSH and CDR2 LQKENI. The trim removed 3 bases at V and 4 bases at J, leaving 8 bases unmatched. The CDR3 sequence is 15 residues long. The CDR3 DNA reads TGTGCCAGCTCACCGACAGGGGCGAGAGGTTACGAGCAGTACTTC. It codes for CASSPTGARGYEQYF.

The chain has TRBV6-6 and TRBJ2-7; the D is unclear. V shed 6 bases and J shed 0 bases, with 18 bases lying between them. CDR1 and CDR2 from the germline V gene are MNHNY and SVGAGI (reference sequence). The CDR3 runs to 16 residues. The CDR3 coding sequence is TGTGCCAGCAGCTTAGACCGACTCGGAACCTCCTACGAGCAGTACTTC. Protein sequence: CASSLDRLGTSYEQYF.

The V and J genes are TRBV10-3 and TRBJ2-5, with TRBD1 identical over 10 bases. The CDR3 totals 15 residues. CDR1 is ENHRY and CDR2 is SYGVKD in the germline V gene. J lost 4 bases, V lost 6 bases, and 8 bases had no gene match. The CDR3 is CAIRAGQGRGETQYF. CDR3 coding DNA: TGTGCCATCAGAGCGGGACAGGGGCGAGGAGAGACCCAGTACTTC.

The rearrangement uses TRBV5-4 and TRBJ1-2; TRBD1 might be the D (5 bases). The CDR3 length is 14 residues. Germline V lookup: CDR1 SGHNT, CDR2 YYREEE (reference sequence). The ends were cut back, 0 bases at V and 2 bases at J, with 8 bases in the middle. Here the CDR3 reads CASSLAGGNYGYTF. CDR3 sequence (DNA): TGTGCCAGCAGCTTGGCCGGGGGGAACTATGGCTACACCTTC. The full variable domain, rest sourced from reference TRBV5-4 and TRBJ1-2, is ETGVTQSPTHLIKTRGQQVTLRCSSQSGHNTVSWYQQALGQGPQFIFQYYREEENGRGNFPPRFSGLQFPNYSSELNVNALELDDSALYLCASSLAGGNYGYTFGSGTRLTVV.

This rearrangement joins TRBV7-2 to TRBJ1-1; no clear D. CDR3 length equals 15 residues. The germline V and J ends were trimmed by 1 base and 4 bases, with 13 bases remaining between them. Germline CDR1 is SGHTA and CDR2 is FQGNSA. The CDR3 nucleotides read TGTGCCAGCAGCTTAGTTACGGGAAAGGGCACTGAAGCTTTCTTT. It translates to CASSLVTGKGTEAFF.

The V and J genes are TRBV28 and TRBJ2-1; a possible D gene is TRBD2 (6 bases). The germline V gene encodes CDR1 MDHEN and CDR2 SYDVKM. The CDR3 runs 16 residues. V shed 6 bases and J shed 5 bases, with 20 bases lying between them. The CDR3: CASRPYLGGNDNEQFF. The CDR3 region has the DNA TGTGCCAGCAGACCTTATCTCGGGGGTAACGACAATGAGCAGTTCTTC.

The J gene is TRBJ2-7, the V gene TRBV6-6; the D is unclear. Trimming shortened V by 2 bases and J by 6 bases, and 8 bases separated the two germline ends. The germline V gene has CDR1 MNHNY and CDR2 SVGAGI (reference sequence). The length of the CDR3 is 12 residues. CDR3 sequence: CASSYLPGEQYF. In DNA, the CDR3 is TGTGCCAGCAGTTACCTGCCAGGCGAGCAGTACTTC.

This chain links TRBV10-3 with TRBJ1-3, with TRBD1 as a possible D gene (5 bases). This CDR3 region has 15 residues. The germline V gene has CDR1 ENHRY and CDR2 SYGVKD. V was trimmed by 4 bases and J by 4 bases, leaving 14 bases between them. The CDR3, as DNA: TGTGCCATCAGTGGTACTACGGGGGTAGGAAACACCATATATTTT. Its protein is CAISGTTGVGNTIYF.

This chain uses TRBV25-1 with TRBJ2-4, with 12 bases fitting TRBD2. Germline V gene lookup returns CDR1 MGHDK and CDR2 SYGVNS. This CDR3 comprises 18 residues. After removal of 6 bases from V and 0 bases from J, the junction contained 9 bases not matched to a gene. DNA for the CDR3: TGTGCCAGCAGCCGGGCTAGCGGGGGGGGTTCAGCCAAAAACATTCAGTACTTC. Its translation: CASSRASGGGSAKNIQYF.

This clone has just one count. This CDR3 reads CASSLNQGRNTGELFF. CDR3 DNA: TGCGCCAGCAGCTTGAATCAGGGGAGGAACACCGGGGAGCTGTTTTTT. V is TRBV5-1 and J is TRBJ2-2; a possible D gene is TRBD1 (6 bases). This CDR3 region has 16 residues. Trimming left V 1 base short and J 1 base short, with 11 bases between. Germline V gene lookup returns CDR1 SGHRS and CDR2 YFSETQ.

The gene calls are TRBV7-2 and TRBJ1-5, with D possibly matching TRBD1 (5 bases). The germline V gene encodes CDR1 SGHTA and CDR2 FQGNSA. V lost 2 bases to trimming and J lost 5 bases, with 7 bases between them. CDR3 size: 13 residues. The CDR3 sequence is CASSLRRDQPQHF. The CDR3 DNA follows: TGTGCCAGCAGCTTACGCAGGGATCAGCCCCAGCATTTT.

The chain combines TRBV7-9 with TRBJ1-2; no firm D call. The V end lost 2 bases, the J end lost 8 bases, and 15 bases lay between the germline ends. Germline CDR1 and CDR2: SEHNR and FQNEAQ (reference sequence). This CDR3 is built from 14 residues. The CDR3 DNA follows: TGTGCCAGCAGCTTAAATGCCGAGGTCGAGGGCTACACCTTC. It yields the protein CASSLNAEVEGYTF.